This TCR beta chain was captured in a study of CD8 T cells in ankylosing spondylitis. Whole-study results and caveats: CD8+ disease-linked clones were present at relatively low frequencies in blood.

Turning to this clonotype: Its antigen is undetermined.

In making TCR beta libraries, quantitative 5'-RACE with molecular barcodes was used. TCRdb processed the 5' RACE reads anew with MiXCR; each CDR3 protein has one entry. The table lists around 340,000 distinct CDR3 sequences, approximately 20% of them singletons. CDR3 length: 12 amino acids. Germline values: CDR1 DFQATT, CDR2 SNEGSKA (reference sequence). Trimming pared 1 base from V and 4 bases from J, leaving 7 bases between. Material: blood, either unsorted or a sorted T cell fraction (not recorded which). This clonotype was obtained from a male donor with ankylosing spondylitis or in good health (not recorded which). The rearrangement joins TRBV20-1 to TRBJ1-1, with D uncertain. Here the CDR3 DNA reads TGCAGTGCTAGAGGGGCGGTCACTGAAGCTTTCTTT. This codes for CSARGAVTEAFF.